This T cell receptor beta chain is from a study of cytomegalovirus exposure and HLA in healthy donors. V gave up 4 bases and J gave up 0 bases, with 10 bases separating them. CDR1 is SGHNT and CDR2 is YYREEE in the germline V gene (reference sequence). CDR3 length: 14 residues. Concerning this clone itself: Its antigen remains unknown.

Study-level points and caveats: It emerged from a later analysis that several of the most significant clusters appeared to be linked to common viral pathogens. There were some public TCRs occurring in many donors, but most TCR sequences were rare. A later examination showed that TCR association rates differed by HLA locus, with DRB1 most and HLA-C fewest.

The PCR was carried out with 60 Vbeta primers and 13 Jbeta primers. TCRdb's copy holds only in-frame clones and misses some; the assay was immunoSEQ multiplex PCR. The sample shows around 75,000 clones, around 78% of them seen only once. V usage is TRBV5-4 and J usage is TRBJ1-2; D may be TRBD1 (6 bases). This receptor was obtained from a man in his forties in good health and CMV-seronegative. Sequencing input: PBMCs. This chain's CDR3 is CASSLDRSNYGYTF. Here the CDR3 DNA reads TGTGCCAGCAGCCTCGACAGGTCTAACTATGGCTACACCTTC.